One sample yielded the 10 T cell receptor beta chains listed below, sequenced in a study of T-cell memory formation after mild COVID-19. Via MiXCR, TCRdb re-called the 5' RACE reads, giving one row per CDR3 protein. The sample holds about 470,000 distinct CDR3 sequences, around a sixth seen once. Sequencing was carried out using PBMCs or a T cell subset sorted from them (not recorded which). The source of these receptors is an adult woman who had mild COVID-19 (a few samples of this study predate the infection). Cell type and time point are not known.

This clonotype was observed a handful of times. V is TRBV4-1 and J is TRBJ1-6; possible D gene TRBD1, 5 bases. This CDR3 region has 15 residues. V lost 2 bases, J lost 9 bases, and 14 bases lay in between. CDR1 is MGHRA, CDR2 YSYEKL, per germline. CDR3 in DNA: TGCGCCAGCAGCCAATACGGGACTCCCAGTTCACCCCTCCACTTT. Protein sequence: CASSQYGTPSSPLHF.

The rearrangement links TRBV7-2 to TRBJ2-7; no clear D gene. There are 14 residues in the CDR3. V gave up 0 bases and J gave up 4 bases, with 10 bases separating them. Germline V gene sequence: CDR1 SGHTA, CDR2 FQGNSA. CDR3 loop: CASSLAFRSYEQYF. DNA of the CDR3: TGTGCCAGCAGCTTAGCCTTTAGGAGTTACGAGCAGTACTTC. The full variable domain, its missing parts supplied by reference TRBV7-2 and TRBJ2-7, is GAGVSQSPSNKVTEKGKDVELRCDPISGHTALYWYRQSLGQGLEFLIYFQGNSAPDKSGLPSDRFSAERTGGSVSTLTIQRTQQEDSAVYLCASSLAFRSYEQYFGPGTRLTVT.

This clonotype has a handful of counts. V is TRBV20-1 and J is TRBJ1-1; D perhaps matches TRBD1 (5 bases). Between the trimmed V and J ends, which lost 6 bases and 8 bases, there was a span of 10 bases. The CDR3 totals 10 residues. Germline values: CDR1 DFQATT, CDR2 SNEGSKA (reference sequence). The CDR3 bases are TGCAGTGCCTGGGGGGGGGAAGCTTTCTTT. The encoded protein is CSAWGGEAFF.

This clonotype turned up a few times. The chain links TRBV10-3 to TRBJ2-7; possibly TRBD1 for D (5 bases). Looked up from germline, CDR1 is ENHRY and CDR2 is SYGVKD. Trimming removed 5 bases from V and 0 bases from J, with 8 bases in between. This CDR3 is 13 amino acids long. The CDR3 bases are TGTGCCATCAGTCAGGACAACTCCTACGAGCAGTACTTC. Translation: CAISQDNSYEQYF.

The V call is TRBV10-3, the J call TRBJ1-1, with TRBD1 matching over 8 bases. Germline CDR1 ENHRY, CDR2 SYGVKD. The CDR3 extends over 16 amino acids. Trimming removed 7 bases from V and 1 base from J; junction bases left unmatched: 11. The CDR3 sequence is CAITAQGARTNTEAFF. The CDR3 region has the DNA TGTGCCATCACTGCCCAGGGGGCGAGGACGAACACTGAAGCTTTCTTT.

The table lists this clonotype with a few counts. The chain has TRBV20-1 and TRBJ2-7, with D hard to call. The V end lost 4 bases, the J end lost 7 bases, and 8 bases lay between the germline ends. This CDR3 has 10 amino acids. CDR1 is DFQATT, CDR2 SNEGSKA, per germline (reference sequence). The DNA of the CDR3 is TGCAGTGCTACAGGTGGGGAGCAGTACTTC. Protein sequence: CSATGGEQYF.

This clonotype was observed many times. The rearrangement links TRBV5-1 to TRBJ2-6; 9 positions match TRBD1. This CDR3 comprises 17 residues. CDR1 and CDR2 (germline): SGHRS, YFSETQ. J was trimmed by 4 bases and V by 1 base; bases with no gene match: 6. CDR3 nucleotides: TGCGCCAGCAGCTTGACCGGACAGGGGACCGGGGCCAACGTCCTGACTTTC. Translation gives CASSLTGQGTGANVLTF.

The chain combines TRBV7-6 with TRBJ2-3; TRBD2 agrees at 7 bases. This CDR3 is 16 amino acids long. Germline CDR1 reads SGHVS; CDR2 reads FNYEAQ. The V and J ends lost 0 bases and 2 bases, in that order; junction bases with no gene match: 5. CDR3 coding DNA: TGTGCCAGCAGCTTAGCGGGGAGCGGGAACACAGATACGCAGTATTTT. Translated, it gives CASSLAGSGNTDTQYF.

The rearrangement uses TRBV7-8 and TRBJ1-1; tentative D call: TRBD1 (5 bases). Germline CDR1 SGHVS, CDR2 FQNEAQ. Deletions cut 7 bases from V and 1 base from J, with 13 bases between. The CDR3 contains 14 residues. The CDR3 DNA reads TGTGCCAGCATCCCGGGGGGATCGAACACTGAAGCTTTCTTT. Its protein is CASIPGGSNTEAFF.

CDR3 sequence: CASSLKQVGTEAFF. The CDR3 bases are TGTGCCAGCAGCCTAAAGCAAGTGGGCACTGAAGCTTTCTTT. The genes are TRBV7-6 and TRBJ1-1; no firm D call. CDR1 and CDR2 (germline): SGHVS, FNYEAQ. The CDR3 spans 14 residues. The V end lost 5 bases, the J end lost 4 bases, and 14 bases lay between the germline ends.